Here is one T cell receptor (beta chain) with its context. Mismatch with germline at one junction end may stem from a read error. The V gene's germline CDR1 is MNHEY and CDR2 SMNVEV (reference sequence). The CDR3 consists of 13 residues. A second PCR of 7 to 11 cycles used a sample-barcoded 5' primer and a J-beta primer mix. Every sample returned 2.5 million or more CDR3-containing paired-end reads. Each CDR3 protein gets one entry after TCRdb re-called the 5' RACE reads with MiXCR. The sample has approximately 830,000 distinct CDR3 sequences; approximately 65% are singletons. The data originate from a study of blood T cells in healthy people across ages.

This chain joins TRBV27 and TRBJ1-4; TRBD1 is a possible D gene (6 bases). Sequencing was done on a sample of blood. The TCR sequence derives from a young man in good health. The CDR3 coding sequence is TGCGCCAGCAGCTTAGGGGGGAATGAAAAACTGTTTTTT. Its translation is CASSLGGNEKLFF.